This T cell receptor (beta chain) emerged from a study of preoperative IRX-2 immunotherapy in early breast cancer. Specified treatment: preoperative locoregional IRX-2 cytokine immunotherapy. Patients received preoperative, locoregional IRX-2 cytokine immunotherapy in a phase Ib study. The data were produced by immunoSEQ multiplex PCR, yet TCRdb's version contains in-frame clones alone and is incomplete. This sample has about 38,000 clones, with roughly 82% found just once. V was trimmed by 3 bases and J by 3 bases, leaving 6 bases between them. CDR1 and CDR2 (germline): LNHDA, SQIVND (reference sequence). The CDR3 extends over 13 amino acids.

This chain joins TRBV19 and TRBJ1-5; D ambiguous. This TCR derives from a human donor with breast cancer. Here the sequenced sample was lymph node tissue, taken after IRX-2 immunotherapy. The CDR3, as DNA: TGTGCCAGTAGTATCGAATACAATCAGCCCCAGCATTTT. As protein: CASSIEYNQPQHF.